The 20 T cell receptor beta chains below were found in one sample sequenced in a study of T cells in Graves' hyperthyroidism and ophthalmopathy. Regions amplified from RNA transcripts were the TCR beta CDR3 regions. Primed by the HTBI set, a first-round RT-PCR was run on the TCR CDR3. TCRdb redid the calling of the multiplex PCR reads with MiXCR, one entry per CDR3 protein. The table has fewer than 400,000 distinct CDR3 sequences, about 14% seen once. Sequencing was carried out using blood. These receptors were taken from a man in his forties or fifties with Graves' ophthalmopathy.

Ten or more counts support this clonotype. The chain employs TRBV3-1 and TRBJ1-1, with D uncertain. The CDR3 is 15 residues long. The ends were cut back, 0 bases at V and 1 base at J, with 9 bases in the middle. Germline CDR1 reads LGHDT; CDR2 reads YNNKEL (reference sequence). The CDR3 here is CASSQEGSTNTEAFF. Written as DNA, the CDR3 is TGTGCCAGCAGCCAAGAAGGTTCGACGAACACTGAAGCTTTCTTT.

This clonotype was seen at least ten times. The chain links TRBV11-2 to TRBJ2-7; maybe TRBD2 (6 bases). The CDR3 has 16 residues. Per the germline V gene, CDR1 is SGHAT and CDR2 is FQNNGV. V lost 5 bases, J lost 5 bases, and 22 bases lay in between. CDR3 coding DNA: TGTGCCAGCAGCACAGAGGGACTGGACTATATGGACGAGCAGTACTTC. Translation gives CASSTEGLDYMDEQYF.

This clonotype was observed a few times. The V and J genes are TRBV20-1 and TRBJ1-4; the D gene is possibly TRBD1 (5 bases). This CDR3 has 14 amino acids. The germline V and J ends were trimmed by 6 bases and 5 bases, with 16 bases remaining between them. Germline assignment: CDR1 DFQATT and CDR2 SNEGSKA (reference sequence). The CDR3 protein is CSAAPGTVNEKLFF. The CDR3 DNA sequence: TGCAGTGCCGCCCCCGGGACGGTGAATGAAAAACTGTTTTTT.

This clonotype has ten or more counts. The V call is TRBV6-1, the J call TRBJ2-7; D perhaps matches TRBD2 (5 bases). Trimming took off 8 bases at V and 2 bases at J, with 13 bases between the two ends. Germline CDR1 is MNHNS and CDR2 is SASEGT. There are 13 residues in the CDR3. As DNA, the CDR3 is TGTGCCAGCCTCCGGACTGGAACCTACGAGCAGTACTTC. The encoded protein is CASLRTGTYEQYF.

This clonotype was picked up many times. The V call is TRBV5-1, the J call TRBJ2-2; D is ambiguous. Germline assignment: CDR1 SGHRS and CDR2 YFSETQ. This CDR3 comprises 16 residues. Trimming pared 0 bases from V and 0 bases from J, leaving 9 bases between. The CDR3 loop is CASSLAVRPNTGELFF. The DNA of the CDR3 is TGCGCCAGCAGCTTGGCCGTACGTCCGAACACCGGGGAGCTGTTTTTT.

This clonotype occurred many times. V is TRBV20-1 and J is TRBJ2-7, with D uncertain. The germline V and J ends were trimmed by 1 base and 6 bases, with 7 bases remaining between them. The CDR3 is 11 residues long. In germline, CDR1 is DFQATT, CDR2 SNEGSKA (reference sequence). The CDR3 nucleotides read TGCAGTGCTAGAGTCCGGTCCGAGCAGTACTTC. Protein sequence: CSARVRSEQYF.

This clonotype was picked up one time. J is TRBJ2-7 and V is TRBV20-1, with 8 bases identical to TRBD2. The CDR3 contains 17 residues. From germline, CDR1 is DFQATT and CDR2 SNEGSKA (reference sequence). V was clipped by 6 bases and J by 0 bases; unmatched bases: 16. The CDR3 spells CSAPAKAGGQSSYEQYF. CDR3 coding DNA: TGCAGTGCCCCGGCCAAGGCGGGAGGACAGAGCTCCTACGAGCAGTACTTC.

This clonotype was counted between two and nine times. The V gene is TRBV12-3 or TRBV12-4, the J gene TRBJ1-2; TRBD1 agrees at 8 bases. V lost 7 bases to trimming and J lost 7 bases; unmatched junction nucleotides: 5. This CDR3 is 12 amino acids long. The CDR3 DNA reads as TGTGCCAGCAAGTCAGGGGGCTTTGGCTACACCTTC. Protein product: CASKSGGFGYTF.

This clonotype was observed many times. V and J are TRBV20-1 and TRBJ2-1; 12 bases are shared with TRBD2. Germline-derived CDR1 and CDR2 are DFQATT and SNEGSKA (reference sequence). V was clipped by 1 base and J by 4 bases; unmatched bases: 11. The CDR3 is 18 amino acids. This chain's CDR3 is CSARASSGRALQYNEQFF. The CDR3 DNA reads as TGCAGTGCTAGAGCATCTAGCGGGAGGGCCTTACAGTACAATGAGCAGTTCTTC.

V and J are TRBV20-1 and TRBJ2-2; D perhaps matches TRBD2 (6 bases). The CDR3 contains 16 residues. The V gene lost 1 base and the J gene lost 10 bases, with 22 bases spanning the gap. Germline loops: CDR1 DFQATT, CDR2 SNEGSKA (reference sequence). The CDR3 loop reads CSARAQGRGIRLELFF. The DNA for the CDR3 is TGCAGTGCTAGAGCCCAAGGGCGCGGGATCCGTCTGGAGCTGTTTTTT.

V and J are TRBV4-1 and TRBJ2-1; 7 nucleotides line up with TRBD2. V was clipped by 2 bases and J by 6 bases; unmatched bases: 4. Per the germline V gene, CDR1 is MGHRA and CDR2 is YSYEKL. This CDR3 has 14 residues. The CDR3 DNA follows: TGCGCCAGCAGCCAACGAGCGGGACTCAATGAGCAGTTCTTC. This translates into CASSQRAGLNEQFF.

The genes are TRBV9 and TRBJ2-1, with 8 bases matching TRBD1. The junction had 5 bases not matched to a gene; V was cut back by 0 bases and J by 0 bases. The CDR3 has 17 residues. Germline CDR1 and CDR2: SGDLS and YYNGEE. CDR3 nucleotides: TGTGCCAGCAGCGTAGTTCCAGGGGGCTTCTCCTACAATGAGCAGTTCTTC. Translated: CASSVVPGGFSYNEQFF.

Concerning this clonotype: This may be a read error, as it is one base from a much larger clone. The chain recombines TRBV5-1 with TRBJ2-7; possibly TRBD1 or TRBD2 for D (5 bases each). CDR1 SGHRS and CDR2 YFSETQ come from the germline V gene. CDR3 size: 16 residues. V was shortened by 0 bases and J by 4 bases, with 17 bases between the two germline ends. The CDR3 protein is CASSLVVRGRLYEQYF. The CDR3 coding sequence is TGCGCCAGCAGCTTGGTGGTTAGGGGTAGACTATACGAGCAGTACTTC.

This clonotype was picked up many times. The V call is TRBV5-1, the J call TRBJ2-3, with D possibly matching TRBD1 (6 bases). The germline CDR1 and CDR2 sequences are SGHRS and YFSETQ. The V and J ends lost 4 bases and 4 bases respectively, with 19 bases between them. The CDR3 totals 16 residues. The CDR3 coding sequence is TGCGCCAGCAGCGAGACAGGAGGACTTCGGGCAGATACGCAGTATTTT. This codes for CASSETGGLRADTQYF.

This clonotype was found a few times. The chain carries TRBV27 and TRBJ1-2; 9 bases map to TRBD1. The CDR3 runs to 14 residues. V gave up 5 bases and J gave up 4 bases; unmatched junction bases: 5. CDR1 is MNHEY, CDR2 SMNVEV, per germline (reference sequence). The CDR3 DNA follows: TGTGCCAGCAGTGCAGACAGGGGGGCCTATGGCTACACCTTC. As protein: CASSADRGAYGYTF.

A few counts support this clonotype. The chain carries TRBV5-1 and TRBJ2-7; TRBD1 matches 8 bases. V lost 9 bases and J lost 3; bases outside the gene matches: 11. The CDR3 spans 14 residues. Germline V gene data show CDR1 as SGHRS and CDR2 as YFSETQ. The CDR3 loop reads CATSPGQGFYEQYF. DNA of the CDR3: TGCGCCACCTCACCTGGACAGGGATTCTACGAGCAGTACTTC.

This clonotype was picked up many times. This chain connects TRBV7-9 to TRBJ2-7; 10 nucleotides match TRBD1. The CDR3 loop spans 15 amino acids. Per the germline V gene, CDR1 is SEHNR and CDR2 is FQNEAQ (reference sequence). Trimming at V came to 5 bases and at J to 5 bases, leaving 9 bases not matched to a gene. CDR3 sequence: CASSQGGQGRNEQYF. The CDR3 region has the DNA TGTGCCAGCAGCCAGGGGGGACAGGGGAGGAACGAGCAGTACTTC. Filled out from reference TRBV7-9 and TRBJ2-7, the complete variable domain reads DTGVSQNPRHKITKRGQNVTFRCDPISEHNRLYWYRQTLGQGPEFLTYFQNEAQLEKSRLLSDRFSAERPKGSFSTLEIQRTEQGDSAMYLCASSQGGQGRNEQYFGPGTRLTVT.

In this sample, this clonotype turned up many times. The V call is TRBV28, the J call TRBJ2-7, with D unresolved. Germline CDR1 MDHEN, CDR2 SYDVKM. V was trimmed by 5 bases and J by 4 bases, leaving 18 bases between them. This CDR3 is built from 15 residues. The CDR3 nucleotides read TGTGCCAGCAGTACTGCCGCGCCTCAAAGGTACGAGCAGTACTTC. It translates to CASSTAAPQRYEQYF.

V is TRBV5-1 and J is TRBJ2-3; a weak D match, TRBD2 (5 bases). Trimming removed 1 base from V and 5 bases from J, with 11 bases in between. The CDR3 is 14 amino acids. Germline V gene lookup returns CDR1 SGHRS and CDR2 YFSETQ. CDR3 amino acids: CASSLMGVVDTQYF. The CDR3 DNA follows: TGCGCCAGCAGCTTGATGGGAGTTGTAGATACGCAGTATTTT.

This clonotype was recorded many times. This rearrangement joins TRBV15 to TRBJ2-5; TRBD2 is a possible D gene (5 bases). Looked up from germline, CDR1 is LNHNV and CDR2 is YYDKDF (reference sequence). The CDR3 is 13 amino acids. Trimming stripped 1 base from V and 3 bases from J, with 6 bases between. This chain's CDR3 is CATSRAREETQYF. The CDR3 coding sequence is TGTGCCACCAGCAGAGCGCGGGAAGAGACCCAGTACTTC.